One and the same sample provided the 27 T cell receptor beta chains below, sequenced in a study of Ad26.COV2.S vaccination and SARS-CoV-2 variants. Assay: immunoSEQ multiplex PCR; the TCRdb copy retains only in-frame clones and omits some. Among hundreds of thousands of clones, about 89% were seen once, and the ten largest hold nearly 1.5%. Treatment denoted: approximately 18 received Ad26.COV2.S at low or high dose, single or two shots; roughly 5 received placebo; per-sample allocation not given. Each sample was drawn 63 days after the first injection (of vaccine or placebo). The sequences come from peripheral blood, collected in a trial of Ad26.COV2.S vaccine versus placebo. These receptors all come from a person aged 18-65 years who received the Ad26.COV2.S COVID-19 vaccine or a placebo.

This clone has a handful of counts. This chain joins TRBV19 and TRBJ2-1, with D possibly matching TRBD2 (5 bases). V shed 7 bases and J shed 5 bases, with 15 bases lying between them. The CDR3 spans 14 residues. The germline V gene encodes CDR1 LNHDA and CDR2 SQIVND (reference sequence). CDR3 loop: CASTGRGEDNEQFF. CDR3 nucleotides: TGTGCCAGTACCGGACGGGGAGAGGACAATGAGCAGTTCTTC. Supplemented by reference TRBV19 and TRBJ2-1, the full variable domain reads DGGITQSPKYLFRKEGQNVTLSCEQNLNHDAMYWYRQDPGQGLRLIYYSQIVNDFQKGDIAEGYSVSREKKESFPLTVTSAQKNPTAFYLCASTGRGEDNEQFFGPGTRLTVL.

V gene TRBV30 combines with J gene TRBJ2-1; D uncertain. Trimming shortened V by 5 bases and J by 7 bases, and 12 bases separated the two germline ends. Germline V gives CDR1 GTSNPN, CDR2 SVGIG (reference sequence). The CDR3 is 12 residues long. In DNA, the CDR3 is TGTGCCTGGGCCAGAGGTGGGAATGAGCAGTTCTTC. Translating it yields CAWARGGNEQFF.

V usage is TRBV6-5 and J usage is TRBJ1-6, with 10 bases aligning to TRBD1. V was clipped by 6 bases and J by 8 bases; unmatched bases: 4. The CDR3 has 14 amino acids. Germline lookup yields CDR1 MNHEY and CDR2 SVGAGI. The CDR3 bases are TGTGCCAGCAGCCGGGGACAGGGGCATTCACCCCTCCACTTT. Its translation: CASSRGQGHSPLHF.

The rearrangement uses TRBV10-3 and TRBJ1-6, with unresolved D. The V gene lost 8 bases and the J gene lost 4 bases, with 9 bases spanning the gap. This CDR3 comprises 13 residues. Germline V gene data show CDR1 as ENHRY and CDR2 as SYGVKD. This CDR3 is CAIHSEYNSPLHF. CDR3 in DNA: TGTGCCATCCACAGCGAGTATAATTCACCCCTCCACTTT.

V is TRBV18 and J is TRBJ2-6; D remains ambiguous. V lost 4 bases and J lost 3, with 1 base in between. The CDR3 is made up of 12 amino acids. CDR1 and CDR2 from the germline V gene are KGHSH and LQKENI. This CDR3 reads CASSRGANVLTF. The CDR3 region has the DNA TGTGCCAGCTCACGTGGGGCCAACGTCCTGACTTTC.

The chain employs TRBV10-3 and TRBJ1-5, with D maybe TRBD1 (6 bases). Germline CDR1 is ENHRY and CDR2 is SYGVKD. The CDR3 is made up of 15 amino acids. Trimming left V 3 bases short and J 2 bases short, with 11 bases between. The CDR3 nucleotides are TGTGCCATCAGTGACGGGGGCGGGCGCAATCAGCCCCAGCATTTT. Amino acid sequence: CAISDGGGRNQPQHF.

The rearrangement joins TRBV10-3 to TRBJ2-2; 8 nucleotides align to TRBD1. The CDR3 extends over 18 amino acids. Germline V gene lookup returns CDR1 ENHRY and CDR2 SYGVKD. The J segment lost 1 base and the V segment lost 3 bases, leaving 10 bases of the junction unmatched. The CDR3 DNA follows: TGTGCCATCAGTGAAATCGGACCCGGGACAGGGAACACCGGGGAGCTGTTTTTT. It yields the protein CAISEIGPGTGNTGELFF.

The CDR3 spells CASSQLAGGPNEQFF. The CDR3 nucleotides are TGTGCCAGCAGCCAACTAGCGGGGGGCCCCAATGAGCAGTTCTTC. This chain connects TRBV5-4 to TRBJ2-1; 12 bases match TRBD2. CDR3 size: 15 residues. The germline CDR1 and CDR2 sequences are SGHNT and YYREEE (reference sequence). Losses at the gene ends were 4 bases for V and 6 bases for J; bases not matched to a gene: 5.

V is TRBV10-2 and J is TRBJ2-7; a weak D match, TRBD1 (6 bases). The CDR3 length is 13 residues. Germline V gene data show CDR1 as WSHSY and CDR2 as SAAADI. V was clipped by 2 bases and J by 4 bases, with 9 bases between them. The CDR3 DNA follows: TGCGCCAGCAGTGAGGGCAGGGGTTACGAGCAGTACTTC. Translated, it gives CASSEGRGYEQYF.

This clone was detected once. The chain carries TRBV5-6 and TRBJ1-2, with 12 bases identical to TRBD1. After removal of 3 bases from V and 8 bases from J, the junction contained 5 bases not matched to a gene. The germline V gene encodes CDR1 SGHDT and CDR2 YYEEEE. The CDR3 runs 14 residues. The CDR3 sequence: CASSWGQGARGYTF. The CDR3, as DNA: TGTGCCAGCAGCTGGGGACAGGGGGCAAGGGGCTACACCTTC.

The chain couples TRBV7-8 to TRBJ1-6; 8 nucleotides line up with TRBD1. The V and J ends lost 5 bases and 10 bases, in that order; junction bases with no gene match: 10. Germline V CDR1 and CDR2: SGHVS, FQNEAQ. The CDR3 totals 15 residues. CDR3 in DNA: TGTGCCAGCAGCCCTATCCGGACAGGGAACTCACCCCTCCACTTT. Residues: CASSPIRTGNSPLHF.

The chain is built from TRBV7-2 and TRBJ2-1, with 7 bases fitting TRBD2. Germline V gene sequence: CDR1 SGHTA, CDR2 FQGNSA. The junction had 6 bases not matched to a gene; V was cut back by 4 bases and J by 6 bases. This CDR3 region has 14 residues. This CDR3 is CASSSPGGGNEQFF. DNA for the CDR3: TGTGCCAGCAGCTCGCCCGGCGGGGGCAATGAGCAGTTCTTC. Filled out from reference TRBV7-2 and TRBJ2-1, the complete variable domain reads GAGVSQSPSNKVTEKGKDVELRCDPISGHTALYWYRQSLGQGLEFLIYFQGNSAPDKSGLPSDRFSAERTGGSVSTLTIQRTQQEDSAVYLCASSSPGGGNEQFFGPGTRLTVL.

This clone occurred once. This chain connects TRBV7-9 to TRBJ2-1, with 8 bases fitting TRBD2. The germline gives CDR1 SEHNR, CDR2 FQNEAQ (reference sequence). This CDR3 is 17 amino acids long. J gave up 0 bases and V 5 bases, and 9 bases lay outside the gene matches. The CDR3 here is CASSRRFGGASYNEQFF. The CDR3 DNA is TGTGCCAGCAGCCGTCGGTTCGGGGGGGCCTCCTACAATGAGCAGTTCTTC.

V usage is TRBV9 and J usage is TRBJ1-6; D is unclear. This CDR3 spans 15 amino acids. V gave up 4 bases and J gave up 6 bases, with 14 bases separating them. Germline lookup yields CDR1 SGDLS and CDR2 YYNGEE. CDR3 protein: CASSLTDPLNSPLHF. The CDR3 coding sequence is TGTGCCAGCAGCCTAACGGACCCGCTTAATTCACCCCTCCACTTT.

The chain joins TRBV11-2 to TRBJ2-7, with D perhaps TRBD1 (6 bases). Trimming shortened V by 5 bases and J by 4 bases, and 15 bases separated the two germline ends. This CDR3 comprises 14 residues. CDR1 and CDR2 from the germline V gene are SGHAT and FQNNGV. DNA for the CDR3: TGTGCCAGCAGCCCCCCCGGGACACCTTACGAGCAGTACTTC. Translated, it gives CASSPPGTPYEQYF.

The rearrangement links TRBV7-9 to TRBJ2-1, with TRBD2 matching over 13 bases. V dropped 3 bases and J dropped 12; count of bases not matched to a gene: 8. Germline loops: CDR1 SEHNR, CDR2 FQNEAQ (reference sequence). This CDR3 spans 15 amino acids. CDR3 sequence reads: CASSLGTSGVFGQFF. CDR3 DNA sequence: TGTGCCAGCAGCTTGGGGACTAGCGGGGTATTCGGGCAGTTCTTC.

The rearrangement uses TRBV7-9 and TRBJ2-1; 10 nucleotides agree with TRBD2. The germline V gene has CDR1 SEHNR and CDR2 FQNEAQ (reference sequence). V shed 8 bases, J shed 5 bases, and the junction held 12 bases outside the gene matches. The CDR3 extends over 16 amino acids. The CDR3, as DNA: TGTGCCAGCTGCCAACTGGGAGGGACTAGCGACAATGAGCAGTTCTTC. Translated, it gives CASCQLGGTSDNEQFF.

The genes are TRBV7-2 and TRBJ1-3; D is ambiguous. V was cut by 4 bases and J by 7 bases, with 8 bases left in between. CDR3 length: 12 amino acids. Germline assignment: CDR1 SGHTA and CDR2 FQGNSA. This CDR3 is CASSSQMNTIYF. The CDR3 nucleotides are TGTGCCAGCAGCTCACAAATGAACACCATATATTTT. Combining the CDR3 with reference TRBV7-2 and TRBJ1-3 gives the whole variable domain GAGVSQSPSNKVTEKGKDVELRCDPISGHTALYWYRQSLGQGLEFLIYFQGNSAPDKSGLPSDRFSAERTGGSVSTLTIQRTQQEDSAVYLCASSSQMNTIYFGEGSWLTVV.

The V gene is TRBV7-9, the J gene TRBJ2-5, with D perhaps assigned TRBD1 or TRBD2 (5 bases each). Germline V gene data show CDR1 as SEHNR and CDR2 as FQNEAQ (reference sequence). V was trimmed by 3 bases and J by 2 bases, leaving 13 bases between them. CDR3 size: 15 residues. The CDR3 reads CASSLVGTEQETQYF. The CDR3 coding sequence is TGTGCCAGCAGCTTGGTAGGGACGGAACAAGAGACCCAGTACTTC.

The chain recombines TRBV6-1 with TRBJ1-4; no firm D call. Germline lookup yields CDR1 MNHNS and CDR2 SASEGT. Trimming stripped 4 bases from V and 2 bases from J, with 14 bases between. The CDR3 totals 16 residues. CDR3 sequence (DNA): TGTGCCAGCAGTGCCGTAGGGTGGCGGACTAATGAAAAACTGTTTTTT. Its protein product is CASSAVGWRTNEKLFF.

The chain links TRBV2 to TRBJ2-3; 7 bases align to TRBD2. CDR1 and CDR2 from the germline V gene are SNHLY and FYNNEI. The V gene end was trimmed by 9 bases and the J gene end by 2 bases; junction bases not matched to a gene: 17. The CDR3 length is 17 residues. DNA of the CDR3: TGTGCCAGTCCGGCGGGACTGACCAGCGGGGACACAGATACGCAGTATTTT. Translating gives CASPAGLTSGDTDTQYF.

The V and J genes are TRBV5-5 and TRBJ2-7; 10 nucleotides align to TRBD1. With 1 base clipped from V and 5 bases from J, the junction kept 9 bases outside the gene matches. From germline, CDR1 is SGHKS and CDR2 YYEKEE (reference sequence). CDR3 size: 16 residues. CDR3 sequence reads: CASSLTRGQGPHEQYF. CDR3 nucleotide sequence: TGTGCCAGCAGCTTGACGCGGGGACAGGGGCCCCACGAGCAGTACTTC.

The V and J genes are TRBV4-3 and TRBJ2-7, with D maybe TRBD1 (6 bases). This CDR3 is built from 15 residues. The germline CDR1 and CDR2 sequences are LGHNA and YSLEER. V lost 0 bases and J lost 4, with 13 bases in between. Written as DNA, the CDR3 is TGCGCCAGCAGCCAAGATTGGACAGACCTATACGAGCAGTACTTC. Translating it yields CASSQDWTDLYEQYF.

The chain carries TRBV30 and TRBJ1-4; D gene uncertain. The CDR3 runs 13 residues. With 0 bases removed from V and 8 bases from J, the gap between germline ends came to 10 bases. Looked up from germline, CDR1 is GTSNPN and CDR2 is SVGIG (reference sequence). The CDR3 is CAWSVYDGEKLFF. CDR3 coding DNA: TGTGCCTGGAGTGTATATGACGGGGAAAAACTGTTTTTT.

The chain carries TRBV6-6 and TRBJ2-6, with D maybe TRBD2 (5 bases). The CDR3 runs 19 residues. V was shortened by 5 bases and J by 0 bases, with 20 bases between the two germline ends. Looked up from germline, CDR1 is MNHNY and CDR2 is SVGAGI (reference sequence). The CDR3 DNA is TGTGCCAGCAGTCGATTGCCGGGCCAAGGGAGCTCTGGGGCCAACGTCCTGACTTTC. Translated: CASSRLPGQGSSGANVLTF.

The chain has TRBV15 and TRBJ1-1; D uncertain. The CDR3 covers 15 residues. Germline V gene sequence: CDR1 LNHNV, CDR2 YYDKDF (reference sequence). With 1 base removed from V and 1 base from J, the gap between germline ends came to 10 bases. The CDR3 DNA is TGTGCCACCAGCAGAGTTCGCAAAGAGAACACTGAAGCTTTCTTT. Translating gives CATSRVRKENTEAFF.

The chain links TRBV6-1 to TRBJ1-1; TRBD1 might be the D (6 bases). Trimming took 10 bases from V and 6 from J, leaving 15 bases between them. There are 12 residues in the CDR3. CDR1 and CDR2 (germline): MNHNS, SASEGT. In DNA form, the CDR3 reads TGTGCCACTGAGGGGGTATTGGCTGAAGCTTTCTTT. It yields the protein CATEGVLAEAFF.